One sample yielded the 10 T cell receptor beta chains listed below, sequenced in a study of blood T cells in healthy people across ages. A second about 6 to 11 cycle PCR used barcoded and J-beta primers. TCRdb used MiXCR to reprocess the 5' RACE reads, holding one entry per CDR3 protein. Among roughly 700,000 distinct CDR3 sequences listed, 32% were seen once. Sequencing input: blood. The source of these receptors is a woman at least 80 years old in good health.

The chain is built from TRBV10-3 and TRBJ2-7; TRBD1 aligns across 7 bases. The CDR3 consists of 14 residues. Looked up from germline, CDR1 is ENHRY and CDR2 is SYGVKD. Trimming removed 5 bases from V and 1 base from J; junction bases left unmatched: 5. The CDR3 DNA reads TGTGCCATCAGTAAAGACAGGGCTTCCTACGAGCAGTACTTC. It specifies CAISKDRASYEQYF.

The rearrangement uses TRBV10-3 and TRBJ2-1; possibly TRBD2 for D (7 bases). The CDR3 totals 16 residues. The germline V and J ends were trimmed by 6 bases and 0 bases, with 15 bases remaining between them. Germline V gives CDR1 ENHRY, CDR2 SYGVKD. CDR3 residues: CAIREGGTSSYNEQFF. Here the CDR3 DNA reads TGTGCCATCAGAGAGGGGGGGACCAGCTCCTACAATGAGCAGTTCTTC.

In its sample, this clonotype was seen many times. J is TRBJ1-1 and V is TRBV5-1, with D maybe TRBD1 (6 bases). The CDR3 spans 14 residues. Germline CDR1 SGHRS, CDR2 YFSETQ. Trimming left V 3 bases short and J 0 bases short, with 9 bases between. CDR3 DNA sequence: TGCGCCAGCAGCTCCGGGGGCATGAACACTGAAGCTTTCTTT. Protein product: CASSSGGMNTEAFF. Complete variable domain (other parts from reference TRBV5-1 and TRBJ1-1): KAGVTQTPRYLIKTRGQQVTLSCSPISGHRSVSWYQQTPGQGLQFLFEYFSETQRNKGNFPGRFSGRQFSNSRSEMNVSTLELGDSALYLCASSSGGMNTEAFFGQGTRLTVV.

Only a few counts were recorded for this clonotype. This chain connects TRBV10-3 to TRBJ2-3; no clear D. CDR1 is ENHRY and CDR2 is SYGVKD in the germline V gene. This CDR3 is 15 amino acids long. V was trimmed by 4 bases and J by 2 bases, leaving 13 bases between them. For the CDR3, the DNA is TGTGCCATCAGTGTGTCGTCTCAGACCACAGATACGCAGTATTTT. This codes for CAISVSSQTTDTQYF.

The chain combines TRBV6-4 with TRBJ2-1, with 9 bases lining up with TRBD2. Unmatched junction bases numbered 2, after V lost 2 bases and J lost 6 bases. CDR1 is MRHNA and CDR2 is SNTAGT in the germline V gene. There are 14 residues in the CDR3. The CDR3 DNA is TGTGCCAGCAGTGACGGGACTAGCAGCAATGAGCAGTTCTTC. It encodes CASSDGTSSNEQFF.

This clonotype was detected a few times. Germline and junction disagree at one end, which may indicate a read error. The chain links TRBV18 to TRBJ2-1; 9 nucleotides align to TRBD2. The CDR3 runs to 17 residues. Germline V gene lookup returns CDR1 KGHSH and CDR2 LQKENI. Written as DNA, the CDR3 is TGTGCCAGCTCACCCTCCGGGACTAGCAGACTCTACAATGGGCAGTTCTTC. Amino acids: CASSPSGTSRLYNGQFF.

This chain links TRBV5-1 with TRBJ2-4; TRBD2 matches at 9 bases. The assigned J gene may be wrong: the sequence end matches TRBJ2-7 better. This CDR3 region has 16 residues. Per germline, CDR1 SGHRS and CDR2 YFSETQ. CDR3 region: CASSLLAGEGVYEQYF. The CDR3 coding sequence is TGCGCCAGCAGCTTGTTAGCGGGAGAAGGAGTCTACGAGCAGTACTTC.

This clonotype was found once. The chain uses TRBV5-1 and TRBJ2-3, with TRBD1 identical over 8 bases. The CDR3 runs to 17 residues. Germline V gene data show CDR1 as SGHRS and CDR2 as YFSETQ. The trim removed 1 base at V and 1 base at J, leaving 8 bases unmatched. CDR3 amino acids: CASSLNFAGGGTDTQYF. For the CDR3, the DNA is TGCGCCAGCAGCTTGAATTTTGCAGGGGGCGGCACAGATACGCAGTATTTT.

As DNA, the CDR3 is TGTGCCAGCAGTTTATCGATAGCAGGGCCAAGTGGCTACACCTTC. Encoded protein: CASSLSIAGPSGYTF. The chain is built from TRBV27 and TRBJ1-2; the D gene is possibly TRBD1 (5 bases). Germline V lookup: CDR1 MNHEY, CDR2 SMNVEV (reference sequence). V was trimmed by 0 bases and J by 7 bases, leaving 15 bases between them. The CDR3 has 15 residues.

Ten or more counts support this clonotype. The chain links TRBV7-2 to TRBJ2-7; a weak D match, TRBD1 (6 bases). Trimming removed 5 bases from V and 6 bases from J, with 17 bases in between. In germline, CDR1 is SGHTA, CDR2 FQGNSA. CDR3 size: 14 residues. The DNA of the CDR3 is TGTGCCAGCAGCGCTAGTGTACAGGGAACCGAGCAGTACTTC. This codes for CASSASVQGTEQYF.